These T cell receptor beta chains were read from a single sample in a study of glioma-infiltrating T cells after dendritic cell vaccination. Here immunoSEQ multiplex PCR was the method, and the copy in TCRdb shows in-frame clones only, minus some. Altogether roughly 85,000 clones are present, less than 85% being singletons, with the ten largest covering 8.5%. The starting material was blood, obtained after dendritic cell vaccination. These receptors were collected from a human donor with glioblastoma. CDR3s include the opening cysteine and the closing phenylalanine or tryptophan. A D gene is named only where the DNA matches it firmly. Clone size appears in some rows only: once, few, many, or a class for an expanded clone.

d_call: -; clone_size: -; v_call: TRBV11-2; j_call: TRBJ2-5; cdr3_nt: TGTGCCAGCAGCTTAGGGAACCAAGGGGGAGAGACCCAGTACTTC; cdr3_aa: CASSLGNQGGETQYF
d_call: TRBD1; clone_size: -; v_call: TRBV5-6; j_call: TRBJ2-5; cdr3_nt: TGTGCCAGCAGCTTGTCGGACAGGGGCCAAGAGACCCAGTACTTC; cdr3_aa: CASSLSDRGQETQYF
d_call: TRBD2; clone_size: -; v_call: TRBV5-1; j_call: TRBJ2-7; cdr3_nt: TGCGCCAGCAGCCCCGGGACTAGCGGGATCGAGCAGTACTTC; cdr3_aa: CASSPGTSGIEQYF
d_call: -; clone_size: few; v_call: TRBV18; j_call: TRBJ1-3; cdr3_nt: TGTGCCAGCTCACCACTCGGCCCACAGACCTCTGGAAACACCATATATTTT; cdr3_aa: CASSPLGPQTSGNTIYF
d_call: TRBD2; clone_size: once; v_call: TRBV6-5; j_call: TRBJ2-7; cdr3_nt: TGTGCCAGCAGGTATACTAGCGGGAGATCGAACGAGCAGTACTTC; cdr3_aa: CASRYTSGRSNEQYF
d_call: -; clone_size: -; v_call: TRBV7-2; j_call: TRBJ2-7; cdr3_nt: TGTGCCAGCAGCTTAAATCGGGGTTCCTCCTACGAGCAGTACTTC; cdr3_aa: CASSLNRGSSYEQYF
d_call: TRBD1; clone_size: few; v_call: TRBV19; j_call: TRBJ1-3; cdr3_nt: TGTGCCAGTAGTAACCAGGGGGCTTTTGGAAACACCATATATTTT; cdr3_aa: CASSNQGAFGNTIYF
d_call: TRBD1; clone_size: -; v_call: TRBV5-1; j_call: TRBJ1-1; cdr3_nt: TGCGCCAGCAGCCCCCGGACAGGGGGCATCAACACTGAAGCTTTCTTT; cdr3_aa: CASSPRTGGINTEAFF
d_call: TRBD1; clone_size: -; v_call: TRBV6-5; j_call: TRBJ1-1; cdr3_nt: TGTGCCAGCAGTCCCGGGACAGGGATGAACACTGAAGCTTTCTTT; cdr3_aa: CASSPGTGMNTEAFF
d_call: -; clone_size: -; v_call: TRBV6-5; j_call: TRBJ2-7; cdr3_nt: TGTGCCAGCAGTTACAGCAGGGTGAAACATTACGAGCAGTACTTC; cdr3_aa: CASSYSRVKHYEQYF
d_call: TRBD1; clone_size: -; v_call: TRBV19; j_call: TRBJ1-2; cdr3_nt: TGTGCCAGTACCGGGGGGACAGGGGGAAACAAGATCTATGGCTACACCTTC; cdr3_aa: CASTGGTGGNKIYGYTF
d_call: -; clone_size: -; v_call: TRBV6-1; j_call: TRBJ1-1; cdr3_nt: TGTGCCAGCAGTGATAAGTGGGCGGGCACTGAAGCTTTCTTT; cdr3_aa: CASSDKWAGTEAFF
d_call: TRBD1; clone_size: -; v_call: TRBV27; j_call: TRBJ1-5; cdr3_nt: TGTGCCAGCAGGGGACAGGGTGGTCAGCCCCAGCATTTT; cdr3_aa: CASRGQGGQPQHF
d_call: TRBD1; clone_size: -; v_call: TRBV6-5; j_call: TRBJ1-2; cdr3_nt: TGTGCCAGCAGTCTCTCTGGGGGACAGCCCTATGGCTACACCTTC; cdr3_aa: CASSLSGGQPYGYTF
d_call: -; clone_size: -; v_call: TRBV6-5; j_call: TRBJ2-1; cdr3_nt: TGTGCCAGCCAGGCAGGGAACAATGAGCAGTTCTTC; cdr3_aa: CASQAGNNEQFF
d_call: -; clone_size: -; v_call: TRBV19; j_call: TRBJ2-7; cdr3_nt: TGTGCCAGTAGGAGTGGGGAGAGCTCCTACGAGCAGTACTTC; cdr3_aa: CASRSGESSYEQYF